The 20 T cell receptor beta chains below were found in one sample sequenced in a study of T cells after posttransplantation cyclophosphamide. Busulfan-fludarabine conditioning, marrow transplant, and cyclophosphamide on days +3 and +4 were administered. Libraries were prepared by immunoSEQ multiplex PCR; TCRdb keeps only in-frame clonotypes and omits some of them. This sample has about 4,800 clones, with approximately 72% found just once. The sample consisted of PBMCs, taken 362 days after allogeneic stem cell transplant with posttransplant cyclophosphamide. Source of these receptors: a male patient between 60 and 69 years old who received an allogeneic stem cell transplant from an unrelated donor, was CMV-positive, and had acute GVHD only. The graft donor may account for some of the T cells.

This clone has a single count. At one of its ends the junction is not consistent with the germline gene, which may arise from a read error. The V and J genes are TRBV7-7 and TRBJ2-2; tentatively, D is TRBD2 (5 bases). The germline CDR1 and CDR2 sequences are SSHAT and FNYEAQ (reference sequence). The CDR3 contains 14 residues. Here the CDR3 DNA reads TGTGCTAGCAGCTTAAAGTCGGGGTCCGGGGAGCTGTTTTTT. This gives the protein CASSLKSGSGELFF. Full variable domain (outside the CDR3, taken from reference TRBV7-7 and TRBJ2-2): GAGVSQSPRYKVTKRGQDVTLRCDPISSHATLYWYQQALGQGPEFLTYFNYEAQPDKSGLPSDRFSAERPEGSISTLTIQRTEQRDSAMYRCASSLKSGSGELFFGEGSRLTVL.

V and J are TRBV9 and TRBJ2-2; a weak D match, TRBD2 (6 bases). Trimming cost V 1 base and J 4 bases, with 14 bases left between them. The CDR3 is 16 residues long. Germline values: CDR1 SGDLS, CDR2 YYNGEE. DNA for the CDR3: TGTGCCAGCAGCGTAAAGGGACTCTCGAGCACCGGGGAGCTGTTTTTT. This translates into CASSVKGLSSTGELFF.

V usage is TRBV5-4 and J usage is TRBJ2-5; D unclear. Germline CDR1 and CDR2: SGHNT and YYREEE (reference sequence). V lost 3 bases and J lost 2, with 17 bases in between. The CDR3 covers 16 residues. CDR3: CASSSYPRGEQETQYF. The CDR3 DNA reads TGTGCCAGCAGCTCATACCCGCGCGGAGAGCAAGAGACCCAGTACTTC. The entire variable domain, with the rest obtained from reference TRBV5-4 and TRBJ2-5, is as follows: ETGVTQSPTHLIKTRGQQVTLRCSSQSGHNTVSWYQQALGQGPQFIFQYYREEENGRGNFPPRFSGLQFPNYSSELNVNALELDDSALYLCASSSYPRGEQETQYFGPGTRLLVL.

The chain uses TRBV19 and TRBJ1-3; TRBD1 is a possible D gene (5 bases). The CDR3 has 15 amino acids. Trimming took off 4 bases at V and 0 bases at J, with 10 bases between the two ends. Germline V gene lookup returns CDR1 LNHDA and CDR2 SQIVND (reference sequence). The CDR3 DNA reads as TGTGCCAGTAGTACAAGACAGCACTCTGGAAACACCATATATTTT. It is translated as CASSTRQHSGNTIYF.

This chain's CDR3 is CASSPQTAYGYNEQFF. CDR3 bases: TGTGCCAGCAGCCCCCAGACAGCCTATGGATACAATGAGCAGTTCTTC. This chain connects TRBV14 to TRBJ2-1; tentatively, D is TRBD1 (5 bases). The CDR3 spans 16 residues. The germline gives CDR1 SGHDN, CDR2 FVKESK. Trimming removed 4 bases from V and 4 bases from J, with 17 bases in between.

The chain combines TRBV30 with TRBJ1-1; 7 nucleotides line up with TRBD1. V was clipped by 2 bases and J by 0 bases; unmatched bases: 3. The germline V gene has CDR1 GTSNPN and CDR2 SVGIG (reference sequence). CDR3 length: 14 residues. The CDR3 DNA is TGTGCCTGGAGTAAGGGACAGATGAACACTGAAGCTTTCTTT. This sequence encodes CAWSKGQMNTEAFF.

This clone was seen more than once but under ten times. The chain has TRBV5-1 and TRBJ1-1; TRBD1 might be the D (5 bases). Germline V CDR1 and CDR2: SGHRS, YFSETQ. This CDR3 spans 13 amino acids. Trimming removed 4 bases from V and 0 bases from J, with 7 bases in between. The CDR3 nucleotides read TGCGCCAGCAGCAAGGGGATGAACACTGAAGCTTTCTTT. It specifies CASSKGMNTEAFF.

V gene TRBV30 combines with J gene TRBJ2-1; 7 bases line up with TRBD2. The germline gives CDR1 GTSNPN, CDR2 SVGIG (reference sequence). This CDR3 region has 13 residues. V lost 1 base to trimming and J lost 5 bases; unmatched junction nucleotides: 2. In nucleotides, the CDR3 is TGTGCCTGGAGTGGCGGGGGACACAATGAGCAGTTCTTC. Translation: CAWSGGGHNEQFF.

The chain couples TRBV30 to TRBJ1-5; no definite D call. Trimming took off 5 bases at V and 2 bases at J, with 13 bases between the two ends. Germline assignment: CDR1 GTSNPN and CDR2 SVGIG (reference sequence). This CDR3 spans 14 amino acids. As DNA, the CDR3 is TGTGCCTGGCAGATCGGGATCGGCAATCAGCCCCAGCATTTT. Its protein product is CAWQIGIGNQPQHF.

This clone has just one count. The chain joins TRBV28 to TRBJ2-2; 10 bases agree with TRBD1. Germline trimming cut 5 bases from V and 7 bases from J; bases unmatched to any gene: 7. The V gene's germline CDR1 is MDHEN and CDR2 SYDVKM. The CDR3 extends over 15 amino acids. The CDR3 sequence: CASSPGTGVGGELFF. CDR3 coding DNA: TGTGCCAGCAGTCCGGGGACAGGGGTAGGCGGGGAGCTGTTTTTT.

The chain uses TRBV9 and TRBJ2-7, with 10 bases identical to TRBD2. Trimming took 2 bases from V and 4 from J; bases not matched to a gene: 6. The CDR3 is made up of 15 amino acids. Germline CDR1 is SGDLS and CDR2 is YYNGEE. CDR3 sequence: CASSVAAGGVYEQYF. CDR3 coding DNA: TGTGCCAGCAGCGTCGCAGCGGGAGGGGTATACGAGCAGTACTTC.

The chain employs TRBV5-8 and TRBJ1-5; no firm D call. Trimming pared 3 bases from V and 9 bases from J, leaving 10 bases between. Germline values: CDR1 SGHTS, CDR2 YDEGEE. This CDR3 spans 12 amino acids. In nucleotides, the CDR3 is TGTGCCAGCAGCTCCCTCCCGGGGCCCCAGCATTTT. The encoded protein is CASSSLPGPQHF.

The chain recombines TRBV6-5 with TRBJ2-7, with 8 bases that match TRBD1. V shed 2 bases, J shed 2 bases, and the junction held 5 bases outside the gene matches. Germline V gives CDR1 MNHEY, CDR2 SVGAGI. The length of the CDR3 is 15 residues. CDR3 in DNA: TGTGCCAGCAGTTACCAGGGGGCTCGCACCTACGAGCAGTACTTC. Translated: CASSYQGARTYEQYF.

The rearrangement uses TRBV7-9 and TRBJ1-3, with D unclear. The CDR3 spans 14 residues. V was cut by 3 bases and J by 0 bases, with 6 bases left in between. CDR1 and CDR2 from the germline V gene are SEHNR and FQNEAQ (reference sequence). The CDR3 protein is CASSFSSSGNTIYF. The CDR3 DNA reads TGTGCCAGCAGCTTCAGTTCCTCTGGAAACACCATATATTTT.

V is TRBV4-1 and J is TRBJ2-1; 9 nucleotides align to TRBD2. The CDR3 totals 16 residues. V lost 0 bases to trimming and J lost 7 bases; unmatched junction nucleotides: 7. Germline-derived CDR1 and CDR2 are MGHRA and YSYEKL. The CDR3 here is CASSQESRGGINEQFF. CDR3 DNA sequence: TGCGCCAGCAGCCAAGAGTCGCGGGGGGGAATTAATGAGCAGTTCTTC.

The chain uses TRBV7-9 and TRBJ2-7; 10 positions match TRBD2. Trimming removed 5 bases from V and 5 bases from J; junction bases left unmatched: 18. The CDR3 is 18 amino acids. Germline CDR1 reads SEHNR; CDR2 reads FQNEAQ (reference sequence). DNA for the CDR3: TGTGCCAGCAGCCGGCCGACCAGCGGGGGGGCCATAAGTCACGAGCAGTACTTC. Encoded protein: CASSRPTSGGAISHEQYF. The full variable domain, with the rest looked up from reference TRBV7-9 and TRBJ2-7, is DTGVSQNPRHKITKRGQNVTFRCDPISEHNRLYWYRQTLGQGPEFLTYFQNEAQLEKSRLLSDRFSAERPKGSFSTLEIQRTEQGDSAMYLCASSRPTSGGAISHEQYFGPGTRLTVT.

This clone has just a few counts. The CDR3 nucleotides read TGCGCCAGCAGTGCGACGGGGAAGACGGGGGCTTTCTTT. Amino acid sequence: CASSATGKTGAFF. The chain combines TRBV10-2 with TRBJ1-1; no clear D. CDR1 is WSHSY, CDR2 SAAADI, per germline. This CDR3 has 13 amino acids. Trimming removed 4 bases at V and 11 bases at J, with 17 bases between.

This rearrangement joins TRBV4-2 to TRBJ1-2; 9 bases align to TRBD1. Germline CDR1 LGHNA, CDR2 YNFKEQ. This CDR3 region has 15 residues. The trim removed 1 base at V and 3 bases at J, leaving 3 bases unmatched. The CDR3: CASSQGTGEDYGYTF. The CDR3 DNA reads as TGTGCCAGCAGCCAAGGGACAGGGGAGGACTATGGCTACACCTTC.

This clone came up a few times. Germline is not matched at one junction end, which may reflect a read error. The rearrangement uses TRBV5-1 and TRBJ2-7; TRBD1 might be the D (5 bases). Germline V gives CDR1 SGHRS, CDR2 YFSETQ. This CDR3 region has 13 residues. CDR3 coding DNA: TGTGCCAGCAGCTTGGTTGGGGCAGACGAGCAGTACTTC. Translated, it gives CASSLVGADEQYF.

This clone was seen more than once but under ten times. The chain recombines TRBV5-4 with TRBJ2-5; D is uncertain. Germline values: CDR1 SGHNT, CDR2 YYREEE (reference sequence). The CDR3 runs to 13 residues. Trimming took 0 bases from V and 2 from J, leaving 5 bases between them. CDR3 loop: CASSLVLQETQYF. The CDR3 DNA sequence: TGTGCCAGCAGCTTGGTACTGCAAGAGACCCAGTACTTC.